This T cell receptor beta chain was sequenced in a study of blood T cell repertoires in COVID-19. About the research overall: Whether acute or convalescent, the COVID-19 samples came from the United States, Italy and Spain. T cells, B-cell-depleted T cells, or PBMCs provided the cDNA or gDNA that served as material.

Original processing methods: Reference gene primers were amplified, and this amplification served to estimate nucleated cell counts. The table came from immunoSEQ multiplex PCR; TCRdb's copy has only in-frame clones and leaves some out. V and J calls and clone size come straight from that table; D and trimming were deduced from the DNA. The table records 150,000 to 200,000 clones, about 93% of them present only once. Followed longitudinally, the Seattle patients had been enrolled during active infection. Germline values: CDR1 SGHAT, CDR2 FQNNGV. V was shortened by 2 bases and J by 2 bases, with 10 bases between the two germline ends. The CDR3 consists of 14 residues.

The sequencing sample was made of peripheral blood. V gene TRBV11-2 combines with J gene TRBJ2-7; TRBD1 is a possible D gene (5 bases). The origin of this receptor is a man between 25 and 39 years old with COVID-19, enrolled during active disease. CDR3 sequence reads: CASSLRQLTYEQYF. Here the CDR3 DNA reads TGTGCCAGCAGCTTAAGACAGCTTACCTACGAGCAGTACTTC.